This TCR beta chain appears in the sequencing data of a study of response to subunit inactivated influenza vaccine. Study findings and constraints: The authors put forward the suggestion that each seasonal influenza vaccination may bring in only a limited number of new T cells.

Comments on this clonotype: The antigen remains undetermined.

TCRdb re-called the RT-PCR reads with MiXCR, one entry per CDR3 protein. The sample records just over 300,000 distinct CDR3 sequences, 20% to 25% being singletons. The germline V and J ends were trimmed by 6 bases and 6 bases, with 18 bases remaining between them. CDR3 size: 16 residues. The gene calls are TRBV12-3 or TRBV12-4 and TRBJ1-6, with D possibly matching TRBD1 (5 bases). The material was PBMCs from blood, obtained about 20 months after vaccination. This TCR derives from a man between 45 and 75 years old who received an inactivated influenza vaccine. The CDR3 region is CASSPDLRQGNSPLHF. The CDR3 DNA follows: TGTGCCAGCAGCCCCGACCTAAGGCAGGGTAATTCACCCCTCCACTTT.